These T cell receptor beta chains were read from a single sample in a study of Graves' ophthalmopathy and Graves' hyperthyroidism. TCRdb analysed the multiplex PCR reads with MiXCR anew, one entry per CDR3 protein. Of about 1.2 million distinct CDR3 sequences listed, about 36% are singletons. Material for sequencing was peripheral blood or thyroid tissue (not recorded which). The source of these receptors is an adult man with Graves' hyperthyroidism. Both conserved end residues are trimmed from each CDR3. The order of the fields is CDR3 length, D gene, J gene, clone size, V gene, CDR3 protein. A D gene is named only where the DNA matches it firmly. Clone size is stated in some rows and not others, as once, few, many or a class when expanded.

13 TRBD2 TRBJ2-3 . TRBV12-3/TRBV12-4 ASSSGLAGRDAQY
14 TRBD2 TRBJ2-7 many TRBV29-1 SVEGIAGGPPYEQY
12 TRBD1 TRBJ1-6 once TRBV19 ASSMGQGAPHLH
11 TRBD1 TRBJ2-7 once TRBV7-8 ASQPGQLYEQY
11 . TRBJ1-5 many TRBV7-2 ASSPVGGGRGH
12 . TRBJ1-1 many TRBV20-1 SARIGKLNTEAF
12 TRBD1 TRBJ2-7 . TRBV9 ASSATDRANEQY
10 . TRBJ2-6 many TRBV7-2 ASSLGYNVLT
16 TRBD2 TRBJ2-5 few TRBV20-1 SARPPPTSGGVGETQY
12 . TRBJ2-5 many TRBV20-1 SAVSFGFQETQY
12 . TRBJ1-5 many TRBV20-1 SAMTGASNQPQH
13 TRBD2 TRBJ2-5 many TRBV25-1 ASSENSGSRETQY
13 . TRBJ2-5 many TRBV11-2 ASSIVGVGAETQY
12 TRBD1 TRBJ1-5 many TRBV2 ASHGQGASQPQH
12 . TRBJ1-1 . TRBV24-1 ATSAPGLNTEAF